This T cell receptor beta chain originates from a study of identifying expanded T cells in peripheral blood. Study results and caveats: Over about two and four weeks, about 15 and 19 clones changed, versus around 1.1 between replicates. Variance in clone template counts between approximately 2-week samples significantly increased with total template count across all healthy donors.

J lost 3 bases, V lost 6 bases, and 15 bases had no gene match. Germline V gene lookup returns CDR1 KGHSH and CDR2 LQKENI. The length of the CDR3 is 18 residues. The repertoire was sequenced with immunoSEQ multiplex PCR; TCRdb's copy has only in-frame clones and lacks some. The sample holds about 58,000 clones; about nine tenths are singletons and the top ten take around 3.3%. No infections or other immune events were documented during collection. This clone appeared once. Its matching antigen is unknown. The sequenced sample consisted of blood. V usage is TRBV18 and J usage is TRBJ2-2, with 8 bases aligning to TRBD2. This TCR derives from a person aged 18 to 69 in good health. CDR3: CASSWARPSGFDTGELFF. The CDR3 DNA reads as TGTGCCAGCTCGTGGGCGAGGCCTAGCGGGTTTGACACCGGGGAGCTGTTTTTT.